One and the same sample provided the 19 T cell receptor beta chains below, sequenced in a study of CD8+ T cells in alopecia areata. Specified treatment: oral pan-JAK inhibitor, 5-10 mg twice daily. Once RNA had been extracted, it was reverse transcribed into cDNA to act as the sequencing template. Sequencing was performed with immunoSEQ multiplex PCR; in TCRdb, only in-frame clones are kept and a portion is missing. The data show about 190,000 clones, with around 56% seen just once and 0.65% to 0.7% held by the top ten. The sample was CD4+ T cells sorted from blood, taken at week 4, from a patient treated with tofacitinib. The receptors were sampled from a human donor with alopecia areata.

J is TRBJ2-7 and V is TRBV27; 9 bases are a match to TRBD2. Germline values: CDR1 MNHEY, CDR2 SMNVEV (reference sequence). The trim removed 8 bases at V and 13 bases at J, leaving 21 bases unmatched. CDR3 size: 15 residues. CDR3 sequence reads: CASGSYSGSRTKNYF. In DNA form, the CDR3 reads TGTGCCAGCGGCTCATATAGCGGGAGCCGAACCAAAAACTACTTC.

The chain couples TRBV11-2 to TRBJ1-1; no definite D call. Trimming pared 5 bases from V and 11 bases from J, leaving 12 bases between. The CDR3 consists of 11 residues. Per the germline V gene, CDR1 is SGHAT and CDR2 is FQNNGV. As DNA, the CDR3 is TGTGCCAGCAGCCCTGGACCCGGGGCTTTCTTT. Translated, it gives CASSPGPGAFF.

V gene TRBV6-1 combines with J gene TRBJ2-1; D is unclear. Trimming stripped 7 bases from V and 5 bases from J, with 15 bases between. The CDR3 sequence is 14 residues long. Looked up from germline, CDR1 is MNHNS and CDR2 is SASEGT. This CDR3 reads CASTWASSDNEQFF. CDR3 coding DNA: TGTGCCAGCACCTGGGCCTCTTCAGACAATGAGCAGTTCTTC.

The rearrangement uses TRBV10-3 and TRBJ1-5, with TRBD1 as a possible D gene (5 bases). CDR1 and CDR2 from the germline V gene are ENHRY and SYGVKD. The V gene lost 2 bases and the J gene lost 1 base, with 12 bases spanning the gap. The CDR3 sequence is 16 residues long. CDR3 protein: CAISEGSGLSNQPQHF. Here the CDR3 DNA reads TGTGCCATCAGTGAGGGGTCAGGGCTAAGCAATCAGCCCCAGCATTTT.

This rearrangement joins TRBV7-9 to TRBJ1-4; a possible D gene is TRBD1 (5 bases). The CDR3 is made up of 14 amino acids. The germline CDR1 and CDR2 sequences are SEHNR and FQNEAQ (reference sequence). The V gene lost 5 bases and the J gene lost 12 bases, with 19 bases spanning the gap. CDR3 amino acids: CASSPQKTGVELFF. For the CDR3, the DNA is TGTGCCAGCAGCCCGCAGAAGACGGGGGTGGAACTGTTTTTT.

This sequence joins TRBV7-8 and TRBJ2-7, with D maybe TRBD2 (6 bases). The CDR3 totals 14 residues. CDR1 and CDR2 from the germline V gene are SGHVS and FQNEAQ. Trimming took off 5 bases at V and 4 bases at J, with 15 bases between the two ends. In DNA form, the CDR3 reads TGTGCCAGCAGCACAGAACGGGGAGGATACGAGCAGTACTTC. It specifies CASSTERGGYEQYF.

The chain is built from TRBV6-5 and TRBJ1-2, with a weak D call TRBD1 (5 bases). Trimming took off 5 bases at V and 5 bases at J, with 15 bases between the two ends. Per germline, CDR1 MNHEY and CDR2 SVGAGI. This CDR3 has 14 amino acids. CDR3 protein: CASSLLTGPYGYTF. CDR3 DNA: TGTGCCAGCAGTCTCCTAACAGGACCGTATGGCTACACCTTC.

The chain combines TRBV28 with TRBJ2-4, with D hard to call. This CDR3 contains 13 residues. The ends were cut back, 5 bases at V and 4 bases at J, with 9 bases in the middle. The germline V gene has CDR1 MDHEN and CDR2 SYDVKM. The CDR3 loop is CASSATEKNIQYF. DNA for the CDR3: TGTGCCAGCAGTGCCACGGAAAAAAACATTCAGTACTTC.

The sample holds one count of this clone. The chain carries TRBV7-2 and TRBJ2-1; D remains unclear. The CDR3 sequence is 12 residues long. Looked up from germline, CDR1 is SGHTA and CDR2 is FQGNSA. V dropped 5 bases and J dropped 1 base, with 3 bases sitting between them. CDR3 amino acids: CASSPSYNEQFF. The CDR3 DNA sequence: TGTGCCAGCAGCCCTTCCTACAATGAGCAGTTCTTC.

This clone has just a few counts. The chain joins TRBV6-6 to TRBJ1-2; D is perhaps TRBD1 (6 bases). The V end was cut by 7 bases, the J end by 4 bases, with 10 bases between. The CDR3 has 12 amino acids. Per the germline V gene, CDR1 is MNHNY and CDR2 is SVGAGI (reference sequence). CDR3 DNA sequence: TGTGCCAGCAACACAGGGATCTATGGCTACACCTTC. It is translated as CASNTGIYGYTF.

This sequence joins TRBV2 and TRBJ2-7, with no clear D. CDR3 length equals 12 residues. Trimming pared 6 bases from V and 7 bases from J, leaving 13 bases between. The V gene's germline CDR1 is SNHLY and CDR2 FYNNEI. DNA of the CDR3: TGTGCCAGCAGGAAAACGTCCGAAGAGCAGTACTTC. Residues: CASRKTSEEQYF.

The gene calls are TRBV4-2 and TRBJ2-5; the match to TRBD2 covers 12 bases. Germline CDR1 reads LGHNA; CDR2 reads YNFKEQ. The junction had 3 bases not matched to a gene; V was cut back by 4 bases and J by 3 bases. The length of the CDR3 is 15 residues. CDR3 nucleotide sequence: TGTGCCAGCAGCCCGACTAGCGGGAGAAAAGAGACCCAGTACTTC. This encodes CASSPTSGRKETQYF.

The chain employs TRBV10-3 and TRBJ2-7; TRBD1 matches at 7 bases. This CDR3 is built from 12 residues. Germline V gene data show CDR1 as ENHRY and CDR2 as SYGVKD. After removal of 4 bases from V and 3 bases from J, the junction contained 0 bases not matched to a gene. The CDR3 DNA is TGTGCCATCAGTGGGACAGGCTACGAGCAGTACTTC. This encodes CAISGTGYEQYF.

The J gene is TRBJ1-2, the V gene TRBV19; no firm D call. This CDR3 spans 14 amino acids. CDR1 is LNHDA and CDR2 is SQIVND in the germline V gene (reference sequence). V lost 2 bases and J lost 0, with 7 bases in between. Written as DNA, the CDR3 is TGTGCCAGTAGTATACAGAGAGCTAACTATGGCTACACCTTC. Protein: CASSIQRANYGYTF. Combining the CDR3 with reference TRBV19 and TRBJ1-2 gives the whole variable domain DGGITQSPKYLFRKEGQNVTLSCEQNLNHDAMYWYRQDPGQGLRLIYYSQIVNDFQKGDIAEGYSVSREKKESFPLTVTSAQKNPTAFYLCASSIQRANYGYTFGSGTRLTVV.

V usage is TRBV6-1 and J usage is TRBJ1-2, with D hard to call. Germline V CDR1 and CDR2: MNHNS, SASEGT. V was cut by 3 bases and J by 0 bases, with 5 bases left in between. The CDR3 is 13 amino acids. The CDR3 DNA sequence: TGTGCCAGCAGTGACCCAGCTAACTATGGCTACACCTTC. As protein: CASSDPANYGYTF.

V and J are TRBV30 and TRBJ2-2, with D unclear. The V gene lost 2 bases and the J gene lost 7 bases, with 8 bases spanning the gap. Germline V gives CDR1 GTSNPN, CDR2 SVGIG (reference sequence). This CDR3 comprises 12 residues. The CDR3 protein is CAWSQRDGELFF. The CDR3 DNA is TGTGCCTGGAGTCAAAGGGACGGGGAGCTGTTTTTT.

The chain carries TRBV30 and TRBJ1-1, with 9 bases identical to TRBD1. Germline loops: CDR1 GTSNPN, CDR2 SVGIG (reference sequence). After removal of 3 bases from V and 4 bases from J, the junction contained 3 bases not matched to a gene. This CDR3 region has 13 residues. The CDR3 bases are TGTGCCTGGAGACAGACAGGGGGCACTGAAGCTTTCTTT. Translating gives CAWRQTGGTEAFF.

The chain is built from TRBV28 and TRBJ2-5; 10 positions match TRBD2. The CDR3 covers 15 residues. The trim removed 5 bases at V and 3 bases at J, leaving 6 bases unmatched. Germline CDR1 and CDR2: MDHEN and SYDVKM. For the CDR3, the DNA is TGTGCCAGCAGTCCCCATACTAGCGGGGAAGAGACCCAGTACTTC. Its protein product is CASSPHTSGEETQYF. Supplemented by reference TRBV28 and TRBJ2-5, the full variable domain reads DVKVTQSSRYLVKRTGEKVFLECVQDMDHENMFWYRQDPGLGLRLIYFSYDVKMKEKGDIPEGYSVSREKKERFSLILESASTNQTSMYLCASSPHTSGEETQYFGPGTRLLVL.

In its sample, this clone was seen a few times. V and J are TRBV29-1 and TRBJ1-1; 7 bases match TRBD1. The junction had 16 bases not matched to a gene; V was cut back by 7 bases and J by 5 bases. CDR3 length equals 15 residues. Per germline, CDR1 SQVTM and CDR2 ANQGSEA. The CDR3 coding sequence is TGCAGCGGCTTGGGCTCCAGGGGGATGAGGACTGAAGCTTTCTTT. Protein product: CSGLGSRGMRTEAFF.